Presented here are 22 T cell receptor beta chains from one specimen sequenced in a study of blood T cell repertoires in COVID-19. Libraries were prepared by immunoSEQ multiplex PCR; TCRdb keeps only in-frame clonotypes and omits some of them. The sample includes 65,000 to 75,000 clones, approximately 82% of them seen just once. The sequenced material came from peripheral blood. All receptors come from an elderly woman with acute or convalescent COVID-19.

A few counts support this clone. The chain carries TRBV27 and TRBJ2-2, with D tentatively TRBD1 (6 bases). Germline CDR1 reads MNHEY; CDR2 reads SMNVEV (reference sequence). The CDR3 is 14 residues long. Trimming stripped 6 bases from V and 6 bases from J, with 14 bases between. CDR3 amino acids: CASSTTGFPGELFF. The CDR3 DNA reads TGTGCCAGCAGCACTACAGGGTTCCCCGGGGAGCTGTTTTTT.

This clone was detected a few times. This chain links TRBV5-1 with TRBJ1-1, with TRBD1 matching over 7 bases. The CDR3 has 11 amino acids. The germline V gene has CDR1 SGHRS and CDR2 YFSETQ. V lost 7 bases to trimming and J lost 5 bases; unmatched junction nucleotides: 2. The CDR3: CASVQGTEAFF. Written as DNA, the CDR3 is TGCGCCAGCGTACAGGGGACTGAAGCTTTCTTT.

V gene TRBV21-1 combines with J gene TRBJ1-1; the table gives TRBD1 as D, unverified against the DNA. TRBV21-1 is a known pseudogene. The CDR3 covers 15 residues. The CDR3 DNA reads as TGTGCCAGCAGCAAAGGAGGACAGGGTCATACTGAAGCTTTCTTT. Its protein product is CASSKGGQGHTEAFF.

The rearrangement links TRBV6-5 to TRBJ1-2, with 9 bases that match TRBD1. The CDR3 has 15 amino acids. V dropped 5 bases and J dropped 1; count of bases not matched to a gene: 5. Germline V gives CDR1 MNHEY, CDR2 SVGAGI. This CDR3 reads CASSKQGAVNYGYTF. The CDR3 bases are TGTGCCAGCAGTAAACAGGGGGCGGTTAACTATGGCTACACCTTC.

V gene TRBV28 combines with J gene TRBJ1-2; D unclear. In germline, CDR1 is MDHEN, CDR2 SYDVKM. V lost 5 bases and J 1 base, leaving 11 bases between the germline ends. The CDR3 extends over 14 amino acids. This CDR3 is CASSNAGGNYGYTF. In nucleotides, the CDR3 is TGTGCCAGCAGTAACGCCGGAGGTAACTATGGCTACACCTTC.

The chain couples TRBV5-1 to TRBJ2-5; D is perhaps TRBD1 (6 bases). V shed 3 bases and J shed 5 bases, with 14 bases lying between them. This CDR3 has 14 amino acids. Germline V gene sequence: CDR1 SGHRS, CDR2 YFSETQ. The CDR3 loop reads CASSWDPGVETQYF. CDR3 DNA sequence: TGCGCCAGCAGCTGGGACCCAGGGGTGGAGACCCAGTACTTC.

V usage is TRBV21-1 and J usage is TRBJ2-2; the D call in the table, TRBD2, was not verified against the DNA. TRBV21-1 is a pseudogene. The CDR3 has 18 amino acids. For the CDR3, the DNA is TGTGCCAGCAGCAAAATGGGGGGACGAAAGAGAGACACCGGGGAGCTGTTTTTT. It translates to CASSKMGGRKRDTGELFF.

V is TRBV6-1 and J is TRBJ1-1, with D hard to call. Trimming took off 9 bases at V and 3 bases at J, with 11 bases between the two ends. Per the germline V gene, CDR1 is MNHNS and CDR2 is SASEGT. This CDR3 has 12 amino acids. Written as DNA, the CDR3 is TGTGCCAGTGTGAGGCGGGACACTGAAGCTTTCTTT. Its translation is CASVRRDTEAFF.

This clone was seen a few times. The chain joins TRBV4-2 to TRBJ2-6; TRBD2 matches at 7 bases. V trimming: 3 bases; J trimming: 0 bases; junction bases outside the gene matches: 11. The germline gives CDR1 LGHNA, CDR2 YNFKEQ. This CDR3 is built from 19 residues. This CDR3 is CASSHRGLDQRSGANVLTF. The DNA of the CDR3 is TGTGCCAGCAGCCACCGCGGACTAGATCAACGCTCTGGGGCCAACGTCCTGACTTTC.

The gene calls are TRBV2 and TRBJ1-4; 9 nucleotides agree with TRBD1. The V gene's germline CDR1 is SNHLY and CDR2 FYNNEI. Germline trimming cut 6 bases from V and 5 bases from J; bases unmatched to any gene: 7. The CDR3 consists of 15 residues. In DNA, the CDR3 is TGTGCCAGCAGCGCACAGGGGGCTTTAAATGAAAAACTGTTTTTT. As protein: CASSAQGALNEKLFF.

V and J are TRBV14 and TRBJ2-3; 8 bases match TRBD1. This CDR3 is built from 16 residues. Germline V gene data show CDR1 as SGHDN and CDR2 as FVKESK. The V gene end was trimmed by 4 bases and the J gene end by 3 bases; junction bases not matched to a gene: 9. The CDR3: CASSLRTGFGTDTQYF. DNA for the CDR3: TGTGCCAGCAGCCTCAGGACAGGGTTTGGGACAGATACGCAGTATTTT.

The rearrangement links TRBV10-3 to TRBJ2-7; possibly TRBD1 for D (5 bases). Germline lookup yields CDR1 ENHRY and CDR2 SYGVKD. The CDR3 extends over 14 amino acids. V dropped 3 bases and J dropped 2 bases, with 11 bases sitting between them. The CDR3 reads CAISDAVRAYEQYF. CDR3 nucleotides: TGTGCCATCAGTGACGCAGTCAGGGCCTACGAGCAGTACTTC.

This chain joins TRBV12-5 and TRBJ1-6; D perhaps matches TRBD1 (6 bases). This CDR3 has 17 amino acids. V was cut by 4 bases and J by 9 bases, with 22 bases left in between. The germline V gene encodes CDR1 LGHNT and CDR2 FRNRAP. Here the CDR3 reads CASGWGGGLQSVSPLHF. The CDR3 bases are TGTGCTAGTGGTTGGGGAGGGGGACTACAAAGCGTTTCACCCCTCCACTTT.

This chain connects TRBV10-2 to TRBJ2-3; 10 bases align to TRBD2. Per germline, CDR1 WSHSY and CDR2 SAAADI. V was pared by 7 bases and J by 5 bases, with 6 bases of the junction left unmatched. This CDR3 comprises 14 residues. CDR3 sequence reads: CASTLAGAQDTQYF. DNA of the CDR3: TGCGCCAGCACGCTAGCGGGAGCACAAGATACGCAGTATTTT.

This rearrangement joins TRBV7-9 to TRBJ1-1; 7 bases match TRBD1. V was pared by 5 bases and J by 9 bases, with 3 bases of the junction left unmatched. The CDR3 is made up of 11 amino acids. Germline assignment: CDR1 SEHNR and CDR2 FQNEAQ (reference sequence). The CDR3 DNA reads TGTGCCAGCAGCCTGGGACAGCAAGCTTTCTTT. This translates into CASSLGQQAFF.

This clone was found once. The chain joins TRBV6-5 to TRBJ2-7; 9 bases align to TRBD1. The germline V gene encodes CDR1 MNHEY and CDR2 SVGAGI. This CDR3 is 16 amino acids long. V shed 2 bases and J 3 bases; nucleotides not matched to a gene: 8. CDR3 DNA: TGTGCCAGCAGTTACACCTGGACAGGGGCCAACTACGAGCAGTACTTC. Amino acids: CASSYTWTGANYEQYF.

The chain employs TRBV6-5 and TRBJ2-2; 8 positions match TRBD1. V was clipped by 6 bases and J by 3 bases; unmatched bases: 6. The CDR3 is 15 amino acids. Germline CDR1 reads MNHEY; CDR2 reads SVGAGI. CDR3 bases: TGTGCCAGCAGGGCCAGGGGGCGCGACACCGGGGAGCTGTTTTTT. Protein product: CASRARGRDTGELFF.

This chain links TRBV7-8 with TRBJ2-3, with D possibly being TRBD1 (6 bases). CDR3 size: 15 residues. In germline, CDR1 is SGHVS, CDR2 FQNEAQ. V was shortened by 2 bases and J by 1 base, with 10 bases between the two germline ends. This CDR3 is CASSLQGRRTDTQYF. In DNA form, the CDR3 reads TGTGCCAGCAGCTTACAGGGGCGACGCACAGATACGCAGTATTTT.

The chain carries TRBV5-1 and TRBJ2-3; 9 nucleotides match TRBD2. CDR3 length: 19 residues. Unmatched junction bases numbered 11, after V lost 0 bases and J lost 0 bases. Germline V CDR1 and CDR2: SGHRS, YFSETQ. The DNA of the CDR3 is TGCGCCAGCAGCTTGGGAAGGGCTAGCGGGGTGATTAGCACAGATACGCAGTATTTT. Translation gives CASSLGRASGVISTDTQYF. The complete variable domain, with remaining parts taken from reference TRBV5-1 and TRBJ2-3, reads KAGVTQTPRYLIKTRGQQVTLSCSPISGHRSVSWYQQTPGQGLQFLFEYFSETQRNKGNFPGRFSGRQFSNSRSEMNVSTLELGDSALYLCASSLGRASGVISTDTQYFGPGTRLTVL.

In nucleotides, the CDR3 is TGTGCCAGCTCCGGACAGGGTCGTGAAAAACTGTTTTTT. Its protein is CASSGQGREKLFF. The chain uses TRBV6-5 and TRBJ1-4, with 8 bases aligning to TRBD1. After removal of 8 bases from V and 7 bases from J, the junction contained 6 bases not matched to a gene. This CDR3 spans 13 amino acids. The germline V gene encodes CDR1 MNHEY and CDR2 SVGAGI.

This chain links TRBV12-3 or TRBV12-4 with TRBJ1-1; no definite D call. Trimming took off 3 bases at V and 0 bases at J, with 2 bases between the two ends. The CDR3 has 12 residues. The CDR3, as DNA: TGTGCCAGCAGTTTCGTGAACACTGAAGCTTTCTTT. This codes for CASSFVNTEAFF.

The chain uses TRBV5-1 and TRBJ2-3; 10 nucleotides agree with TRBD1. The CDR3 extends over 16 amino acids. Germline CDR1 is SGHRS and CDR2 is YFSETQ. With 2 bases clipped from V and 2 bases from J, the junction kept 5 bases outside the gene matches. The DNA of the CDR3 is TGCGCCAGCAGCTTAGGGACAGGGGCCAACACAGATACGCAGTATTTT. It encodes CASSLGTGANTDTQYF.